Listed below are T cell receptor beta chains from one sample, sequenced in a study of CD4+ T cells in melanoma. Sequenced by immunoSEQ multiplex PCR; TCRdb stores in-frame clones only, minus some. Here the sample spans roughly 54,000 clones, 89% being singletons. Sequencing was carried out using peripheral blood. The receptors shown here come from a human donor with melanoma. CDR3s leave out the opening cysteine and the closing phenylalanine or tryptophan. Size is stated for part of the rows, as once, few or many counts, or as a class when the clone is expanded.

CDR3aa | v_gene | abundance
AWSGASREQY | TRBV30 | NA
ASSLTDPAGEQY | TRBV5-1 | NA
ASRETGSYGYT | TRBV5-4 | NA
ASHGVGGYEQY | TRBV6-6 | NA
ASSEPGTVDNEQF | TRBV6-1 | NA
ASSVTGDYGYT | TRBV9 | NA
ASSQDKRSYNEQF | TRBV4-3 | NA
ASSLGGLAEEETQY | TRBV5-1 | NA
ASSLRINYGYT | TRBV27 | NA
ASRGTFYEQY | TRBV2 | NA
ASSQQRAQGLSNQPQH | TRBV4-2 | many
ASSPTGQGVVLT | TRBV18 | NA
ASSTSQSGYT | TRBV6-1 | once
ASGLTGVFRDGYT | TRBV12-5 | NA
ASSILGVGQPQH | TRBV19 | few
ASSEFGGNTEAF | TRBV2 | NA
ASSVGPTSNTGELF | TRBV9 | NA
ASIGGAKETQY | TRBV6-6 | NA
ASSLDVNQPQH | TRBV7-9 | NA
ASSPRSGVYEQY | TRBV18 | NA
ASSLVGTMGSPLH | TRBV7-2 | NA
ASSLSWGGTEAF | TRBV7-9 | NA
ASSYRQAPNTGELF | TRBV4-1 | NA
ASSFPGAPPGEQY | TRBV5-4 | once
ASSSGGSDTDTQY | TRBV5-1 | NA
ASSTRDRSYGYT | TRBV7-9 | NA
ASSLRVEAYMNTEAF | TRBV7-2 | NA
SAGQASEKLF | TRBV29-1 | NA
ASLSSGSGNTIY | TRBV28 | NA
ASSPHQGLSGANVLT | TRBV5-5 | NA